The clone carrying this TCR beta chain has more than one count but fewer than ten. Its antigen is still unknown. The sample originates from a study of T cells in Graves' hyperthyroidism and ophthalmopathy. General study findings and limits: Most thyroid clonotypes with frequency above 0.001 were detected in blood.

Germline V gene data show CDR1 as MNHNS and CDR2 as SASEGT. The CDR3 totals 19 residues. Trimming took 7 bases from V and 5 from J; bases not matched to a gene: 20. Regions amplified from RNA transcripts were the TCR beta CDR3 regions. TCR CDR3 regions were first amplified by RT-PCR with HTBI primers. MiXCR, applied by TCRdb to the multiplex PCR reads, yields one record per CDR3 protein. The table shows roughly 800,000 distinct CDR3 sequences, with over 35% occurring only once. Stable disease denoted Graves' hyperthyroidism without ophthalmopathy progression within 18 months. Participants, patients aged 18 to 65, had newly diagnosed hyperthyroidism with a duration under 2 months.

The V call is TRBV6-1, the J call TRBJ2-2; 9 nucleotides line up with TRBD2. The sequenced sample consisted of blood. The origin of this receptor is a man younger than 35 with Graves' hyperthyroidism. The CDR3 is CASTRVAGGLPTRTGELFF. As DNA, the CDR3 is TGTGCCAGCACGCGAGTCGCGGGGGGGCTCCCCACACGTACCGGGGAGCTGTTTTTT.